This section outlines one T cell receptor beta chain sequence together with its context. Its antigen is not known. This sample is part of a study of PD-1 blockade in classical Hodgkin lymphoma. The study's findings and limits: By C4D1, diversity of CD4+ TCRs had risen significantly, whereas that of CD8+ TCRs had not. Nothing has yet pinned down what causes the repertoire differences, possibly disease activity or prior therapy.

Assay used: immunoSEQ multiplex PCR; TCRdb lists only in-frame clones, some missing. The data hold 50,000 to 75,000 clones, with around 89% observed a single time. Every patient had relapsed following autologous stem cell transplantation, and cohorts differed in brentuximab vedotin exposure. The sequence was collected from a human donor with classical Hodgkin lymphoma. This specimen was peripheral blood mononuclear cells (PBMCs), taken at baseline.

CDR3 sequence reads: CAANRGHNYGYTF. The CDR3 nucleotides read TGTGCCGCCAACAGAGGACATAACTATGGCTACACCTTC. The rearrangement joins TRBV15 to TRBJ1-2, with D perhaps matching TRBD1 (5 bases). In germline, CDR1 is LNHNV, CDR2 YYDKDF (reference sequence). The CDR3 loop spans 13 amino acids. The germline V and J ends were trimmed by 11 bases and 1 base, with 14 bases remaining between them.